A single sample is the source of the 20 T cell receptor beta chains below, sequenced in a study of shared clonotypes between healthy human individuals. Clones were read by immunoSEQ multiplex PCR, and TCRdb kept only the in-frame ones, dropping some. This sample has millions of clones; 90% to 95% occur once, and the top ten carry roughly 1.7%. As defined, naive CD8 cells were CD45RO-negative and positively selected for CCR7, with terminally differentiated effector memory CD45RA+ cells excluded. Sequencing was performed on naive CD8+ T cells from PBMCs. Source of these receptors: a man between 18 and 35 years old in good health. Some clones in this sample may be carry-over from other donors' samples.

J is TRBJ1-1 and V is TRBV6-5; tentative D call: TRBD1 (5 bases). CDR1 and CDR2 from the germline V gene are MNHEY and SVGAGI. Trimming removed 10 bases from V and 1 base from J, with 19 bases in between. CDR3 length equals 15 residues. CDR3 sequence: CATQLYDSGNTEAFF. CDR3 DNA: TGTGCCACCCAGTTATATGACAGTGGGAACACTGAAGCTTTCTTT.

As to this clone: In the same sample, other DNA sequences code for this CDR3. This chain connects TRBV11-2 to TRBJ2-2; the D gene is possibly TRBD1 (6 bases). CDR1 is SGHAT, CDR2 FQNNGV, per germline. Trimming took off 5 bases at V and 6 bases at J, with 13 bases between the two ends. This CDR3 is built from 14 residues. The CDR3 bases are TGTGCCAGCAGCCTAGTTGGGGGCGCCGGGGAGCTGTTTTTT. Its translation: CASSLVGGAGELFF. The whole variable domain, filled in from reference TRBV11-2 and TRBJ2-2, reads EAGVAQSPRYKIIEKRQSVAFWCNPISGHATLYWYQQILGQGPKLLIQFQNNGVVDDSQLPKDRFSAERLKGVDSTLKIQPAKLEDSAVYLCASSLVGGAGELFFGEGSRLTVL.

The rearrangement uses TRBV7-8 and TRBJ1-1; no clear D. V was shortened by 5 bases and J by 0 bases, with 13 bases between the two germline ends. Per the germline V gene, CDR1 is SGHVS and CDR2 is FQNEAQ. The CDR3 is made up of 15 amino acids. The CDR3 bases are TGTGCCAGCAGCCCGCACGGGGTGATGAACACTGAAGCTTTCTTT. Its translation: CASSPHGVMNTEAFF.

This chain joins TRBV6-1 and TRBJ1-3; D is unresolved. CDR3 size: 16 residues. The germline V and J ends were trimmed by 0 bases and 4 bases, with 13 bases remaining between them. CDR1 is MNHNS, CDR2 SASEGT, per germline. Here the CDR3 DNA reads TGTGCCAGCAGTGAAGCTGAAGGGTGGCGCGGAAACACCATATATTTT. This gives the protein CASSEAEGWRGNTIYF.

This clone was counted once. Within the sample, other DNA sequences also encode this same CDR3. The V gene is TRBV27, the J gene TRBJ2-7, with 9 bases lining up with TRBD1. Germline trimming cut 2 bases from V and 0 bases from J; bases unmatched to any gene: 2. CDR1 and CDR2 from the germline V gene are MNHEY and SMNVEV (reference sequence). The CDR3 is made up of 15 amino acids. CDR3 residues: CASSLGQGISYEQYF. The CDR3 DNA sequence: TGTGCCAGCAGTTTAGGACAGGGGATCTCCTACGAGCAGTACTTC.

The V call is TRBV19, the J call TRBJ2-4; the match to TRBD1 covers 7 bases. The CDR3 runs to 15 residues. The J segment lost 0 bases and the V segment lost 5 bases, leaving 4 bases of the junction unmatched. The germline CDR1 and CDR2 sequences are LNHDA and SQIVND (reference sequence). The CDR3 loop reads CASSQAGGAKNIQYF. The CDR3 coding sequence is TGTGCCAGTAGTCAGGCAGGGGGAGCCAAAAACATTCAGTACTTC.

The chain couples TRBV5-1 to TRBJ2-2; 7 bases are shared with TRBD2. The CDR3 has 17 amino acids. Germline V CDR1 and CDR2: SGHRS, YFSETQ. Unmatched junction bases numbered 10, after V lost 0 bases and J lost 5 bases. The CDR3 reads CASSLGRPGLDTGELFF. CDR3 nucleotide sequence: TGCGCCAGCAGCTTGGGTCGCCCCGGACTAGATACCGGGGAGCTGTTTTTT.

The gene calls are TRBV5-4 and TRBJ2-7; 9 positions match TRBD1. The V segment lost 4 bases and the J segment 2 bases; nucleotides outside the gene matches: 7. This CDR3 has 15 amino acids. Germline CDR1 reads SGHNT; CDR2 reads YYREEE (reference sequence). The CDR3 region is CASSLPGQGTYEQYF. The CDR3 DNA reads TGTGCCAGCAGCCTCCCGGGACAGGGAACCTACGAGCAGTACTTC. Full variable domain (outside the CDR3, taken from reference TRBV5-4 and TRBJ2-7): ETGVTQSPTHLIKTRGQQVTLRCSSQSGHNTVSWYQQALGQGPQFIFQYYREEENGRGNFPPRFSGLQFPNYSSELNVNALELDDSALYLCASSLPGQGTYEQYFGPGTRLTVT.

The chain joins TRBV4-1 to TRBJ2-1, with TRBD2 matching over 7 bases. The CDR3 has 18 amino acids. Germline V gives CDR1 MGHRA, CDR2 YSYEKL. Trimming at V came to 0 bases and at J to 0 bases, leaving 8 bases not matched to a gene. The CDR3 region is CASSQDPSGTLSYNEQFF. The CDR3 DNA is TGCGCCAGCAGCCAAGATCCCAGCGGGACTCTCTCCTACAATGAGCAGTTCTTC.

The rearrangement joins TRBV9 to TRBJ1-2; 8 bases line up with TRBD1. The length of the CDR3 is 16 residues. V lost 2 bases, J lost 6 bases, and 12 bases stayed unmatched. Germline V lookup: CDR1 SGDLS, CDR2 YYNGEE. The CDR3 region is CASSVPGQESIHGYTF. CDR3 nucleotides: TGTGCCAGCAGCGTCCCGGGACAGGAGTCTATTCATGGCTACACCTTC.

The chain carries TRBV19 and TRBJ2-7; 9 bases line up with TRBD2. The V segment lost 6 bases and the J segment 2 bases; nucleotides outside the gene matches: 5. The CDR3 loop spans 14 amino acids. Germline-derived CDR1 and CDR2 are LNHDA and SQIVND (reference sequence). CDR3 amino acids: CASSATSGAYEQYF. The CDR3 nucleotides read TGTGCCAGTAGCGCGACTAGCGGTGCCTACGAGCAGTACTTC.

Of note for this clone: This same CDR3 is encoded by further DNA sequences in the sample. The V call is TRBV9, the J call TRBJ2-7; D is ambiguous. The CDR3 consists of 13 residues. V was shortened by 0 bases and J by 2 bases, with 6 bases between the two germline ends. Germline assignment: CDR1 SGDLS and CDR2 YYNGEE. CDR3: CASSVGGPYEQYF. DNA for the CDR3: TGTGCCAGCAGCGTAGGTGGGCCCTACGAGCAGTACTTC.

The rearrangement links TRBV10-2 to TRBJ2-5; tentative D call: TRBD1 (6 bases). The CDR3 sequence is 13 residues long. The V gene lost 3 bases and the J gene lost 4 bases, with 9 bases spanning the gap. The germline V gene encodes CDR1 WSHSY and CDR2 SAAADI. As DNA, the CDR3 is TGCGCCAGCAGTGAACCCAGGGGAGAGACCCAGTACTTC. It is translated as CASSEPRGETQYF.

CDR3 coding DNA: TGCAGCGTTGTGGAGGAGCGACAGTGGGAACCTAGCACAGATACGCAGTATTTT. It translates to CSVVEERQWEPSTDTQYF. The rearrangement uses TRBV29-1 and TRBJ2-3; the D call may be TRBD1 or TRBD2 (5 bases each). This CDR3 is built from 18 residues. Per germline, CDR1 SQVTM and CDR2 ANQGSEA. Trimming cost V 4 bases and J 0 bases, with 23 bases left between them.

The V call is TRBV4-1, the J call TRBJ2-1, with TRBD2 identical over 8 bases. CDR3 length equals 16 residues. V was pared by 2 bases and J by 1 base, with 4 bases of the junction left unmatched. Germline V gives CDR1 MGHRA, CDR2 YSYEKL. The CDR3 coding sequence is TGCGCCAGCAGCCAACAACTAGCGGTATCCTACAATGAGCAGTTCTTC. This gives the protein CASSQQLAVSYNEQFF.

This clone appeared a single time. The chain is built from TRBV2 and TRBJ2-1, with unresolved D. Germline CDR1 and CDR2: SNHLY and FYNNEI. The length of the CDR3 is 12 residues. The ends were cut back, 6 bases at V and 4 bases at J, with 7 bases in the middle. The CDR3 loop reads CASRLIYNEQFF. The CDR3 nucleotides read TGTGCCAGCAGACTCATTTACAATGAGCAGTTCTTC.

This clone has only a few counts. Other DNA sequences in this specimen translate into the identical CDR3. The J gene is TRBJ1-1, the V gene TRBV27; maybe TRBD1 (5 bases). Trimming pared 3 bases from V and 0 bases from J, leaving 8 bases between. The germline CDR1 and CDR2 sequences are MNHEY and SMNVEV (reference sequence). This CDR3 has 14 amino acids. The CDR3 sequence: CASSLSGLNTEAFF. The CDR3 nucleotides are TGTGCCAGCAGTTTGTCGGGACTGAACACTGAAGCTTTCTTT.

As for this clone: This specimen includes other DNA sequences encoding the same CDR3. The chain links TRBV14 to TRBJ2-7, with D perhaps TRBD2 (7 bases). This CDR3 spans 13 amino acids. V dropped 6 bases and J dropped 3 bases, with 12 bases sitting between them. Germline V CDR1 and CDR2: SGHDN, FVKESK. The CDR3 DNA sequence: TGTGCCAGCAGTCAGAGGGGGGGCTACGAGCAGTACTTC. It translates to CASSQRGGYEQYF.

J is TRBJ2-2 and V is TRBV7-9; 14 bases are shared with TRBD2. Germline lookup yields CDR1 SEHNR and CDR2 FQNEAQ (reference sequence). The V segment lost 5 bases and the J segment 6 bases; nucleotides outside the gene matches: 8. The CDR3 loop spans 17 amino acids. The CDR3 nucleotides read TGTGCCAGCAGCGATCAGGGACTAGCGGGAGCACCCGGGGAGCTGTTTTTT. This codes for CASSDQGLAGAPGELFF.

The chain recombines TRBV29-1 with TRBJ2-1; D perhaps matches TRBD2 (5 bases). The V and J ends lost 7 bases and 2 bases respectively, with 15 bases between them. CDR3 size: 14 residues. The germline V gene encodes CDR1 SQVTM and CDR2 ANQGSEA. CDR3 loop: CSGRSGGAYNEQFF. CDR3 in DNA: TGCAGCGGCCGCTCCGGAGGAGCCTACAATGAGCAGTTCTTC.